The following is a T cell receptor (beta chain) sequence with its context. Sample-barcoded 5' priming and a J-beta primer mix drove a second PCR of roughly 6 to 12 cycles. Using its own MiXCR run on the 5' RACE reads, TCRdb lists one record per CDR3 protein. The sample lists about 1 million distinct CDR3 sequences, 40% to 50% occurring once. This specimen belongs to a study of blood T cells in healthy people across ages. CDR1 and CDR2 from the germline V gene are SGHRS and YFSETQ. V gave up 10 bases and J gave up 3 bases; unmatched junction bases: 11. The CDR3 covers 16 residues. The TCR was taken from a woman in her fifties or sixties in good health. The specimen sequenced was blood. This sequence joins TRBV5-1 and TRBJ2-3, with 13 nucleotides matching TRBD2. The CDR3 nucleotides are TGCGCCTCGACCGGGACTAGCGGGAAGGGAACAGATACGCAGTATTTT. It yields the protein CASTGTSGKGTDTQYF.